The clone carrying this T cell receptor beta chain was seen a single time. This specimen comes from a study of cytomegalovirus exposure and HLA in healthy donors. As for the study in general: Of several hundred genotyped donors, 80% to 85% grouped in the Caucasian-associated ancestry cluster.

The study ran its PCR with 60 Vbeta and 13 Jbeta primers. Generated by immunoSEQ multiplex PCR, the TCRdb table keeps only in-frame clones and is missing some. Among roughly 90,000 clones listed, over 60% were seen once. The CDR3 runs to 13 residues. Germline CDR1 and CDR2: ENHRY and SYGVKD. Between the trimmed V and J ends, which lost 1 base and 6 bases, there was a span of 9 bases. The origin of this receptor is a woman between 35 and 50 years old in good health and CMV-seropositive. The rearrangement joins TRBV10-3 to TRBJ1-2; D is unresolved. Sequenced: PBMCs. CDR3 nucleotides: TGTGCCATCAGTGAGTGGAGGATGGATGGCTACACCTTC. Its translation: CAISEWRMDGYTF.